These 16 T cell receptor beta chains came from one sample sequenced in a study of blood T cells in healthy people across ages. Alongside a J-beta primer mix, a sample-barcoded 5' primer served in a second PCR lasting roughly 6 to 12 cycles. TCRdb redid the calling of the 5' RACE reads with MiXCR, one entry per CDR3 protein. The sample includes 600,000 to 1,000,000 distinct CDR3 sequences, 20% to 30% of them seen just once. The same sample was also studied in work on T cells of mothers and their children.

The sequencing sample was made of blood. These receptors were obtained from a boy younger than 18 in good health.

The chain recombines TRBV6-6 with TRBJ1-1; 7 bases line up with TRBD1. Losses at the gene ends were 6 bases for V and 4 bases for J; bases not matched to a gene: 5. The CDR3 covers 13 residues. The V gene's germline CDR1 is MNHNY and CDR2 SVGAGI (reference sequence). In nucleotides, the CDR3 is TGTGCCAGCAGCACCGACAGGGCCACTGAAGCTTTCTTT. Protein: CASSTDRATEAFF.

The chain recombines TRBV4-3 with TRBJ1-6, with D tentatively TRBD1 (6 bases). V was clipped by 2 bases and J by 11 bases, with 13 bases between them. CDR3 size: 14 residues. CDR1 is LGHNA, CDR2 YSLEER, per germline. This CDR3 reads CASSQTRGETPLHF. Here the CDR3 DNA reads TGCGCCAGCAGCCAAACCAGGGGCGAGACACCCCTCCACTTT.

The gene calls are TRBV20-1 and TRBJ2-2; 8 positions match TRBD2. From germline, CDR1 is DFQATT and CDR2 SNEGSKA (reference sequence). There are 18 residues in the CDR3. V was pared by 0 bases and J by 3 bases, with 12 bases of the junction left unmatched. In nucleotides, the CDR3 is TGCAGTGCTAGAGATCCCCTCCGTAGCGGGGATTACACCGGGGAGCTGTTTTTT. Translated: CSARDPLRSGDYTGELFF.

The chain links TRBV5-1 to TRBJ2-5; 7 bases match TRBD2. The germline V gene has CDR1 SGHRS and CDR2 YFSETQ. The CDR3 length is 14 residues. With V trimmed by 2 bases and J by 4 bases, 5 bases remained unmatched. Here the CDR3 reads CASSFGGGGETQYF. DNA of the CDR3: TGCGCCAGCAGCTTCGGCGGGGGTGGAGAGACCCAGTACTTC.

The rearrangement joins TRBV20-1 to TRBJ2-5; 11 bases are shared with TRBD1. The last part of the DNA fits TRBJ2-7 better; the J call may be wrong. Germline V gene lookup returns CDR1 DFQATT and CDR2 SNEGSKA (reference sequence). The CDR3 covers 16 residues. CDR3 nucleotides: TGCAGTGCTGAGGGACAGGGGGTCGGGGGGCGCAACGAGCAGTACTTC. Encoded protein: CSAEGQGVGGRNEQYF.

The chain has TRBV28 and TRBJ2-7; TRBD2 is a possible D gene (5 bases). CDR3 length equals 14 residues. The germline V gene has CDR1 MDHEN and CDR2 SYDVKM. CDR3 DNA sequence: TGTCCCCCCCCCATGCCGGGGTTCCCCTACGAGCAGTACTTC. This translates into CPPPMPGFPYEQYF.

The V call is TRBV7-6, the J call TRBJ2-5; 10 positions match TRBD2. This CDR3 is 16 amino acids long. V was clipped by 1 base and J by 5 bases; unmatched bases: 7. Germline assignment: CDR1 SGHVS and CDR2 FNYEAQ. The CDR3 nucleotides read TGTGCCAGCAGCTTAGGGGGGCTAGCGGGGGTGGAGACCCAGTACTTC. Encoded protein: CASSLGGLAGVETQYF.

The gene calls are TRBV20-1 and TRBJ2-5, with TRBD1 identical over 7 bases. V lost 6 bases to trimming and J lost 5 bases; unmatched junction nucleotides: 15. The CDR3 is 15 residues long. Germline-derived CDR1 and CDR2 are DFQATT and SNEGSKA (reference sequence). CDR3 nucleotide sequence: TGCAGTGCCAAGGGAGAGGGGGCGCTTTTCGAGACCCAGTACTTC. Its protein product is CSAKGEGALFETQYF.

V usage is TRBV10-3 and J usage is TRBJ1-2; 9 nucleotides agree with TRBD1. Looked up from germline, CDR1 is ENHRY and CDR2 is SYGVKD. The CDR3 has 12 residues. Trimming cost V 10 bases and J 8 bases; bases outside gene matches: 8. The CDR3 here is CATTRDREGYTF. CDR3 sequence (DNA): TGTGCCACAACTCGGGACAGGGAGGGCTACACCTTC.

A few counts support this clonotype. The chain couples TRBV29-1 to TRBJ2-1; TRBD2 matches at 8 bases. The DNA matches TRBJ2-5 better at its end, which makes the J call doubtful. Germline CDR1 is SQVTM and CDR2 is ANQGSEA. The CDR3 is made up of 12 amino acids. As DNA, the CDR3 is TGCAGCTACCGGGGGGGCCGGGAGACCCAGTACTTC. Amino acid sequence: CSYRGGRETQYF.

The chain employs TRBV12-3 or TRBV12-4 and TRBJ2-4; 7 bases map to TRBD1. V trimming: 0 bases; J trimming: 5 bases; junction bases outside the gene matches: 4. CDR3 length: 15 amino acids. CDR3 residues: CASSLAWDSQNIQYF. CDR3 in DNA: TGTGCCAGCAGTTTAGCTTGGGACAGTCAAAACATTCAGTACTTC.

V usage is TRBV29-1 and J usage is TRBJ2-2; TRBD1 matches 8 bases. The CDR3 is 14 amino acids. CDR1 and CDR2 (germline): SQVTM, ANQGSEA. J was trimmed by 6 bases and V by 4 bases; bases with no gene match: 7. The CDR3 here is CSVADRGWAGELFF. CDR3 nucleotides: TGCAGCGTTGCCGACAGGGGTTGGGCCGGGGAGCTGTTTTTT.

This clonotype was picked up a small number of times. The CDR3 DNA follows: TGTGCCACCCGGGACAGAGAAGAGACCCAGTACTTC. This encodes CATRDREETQYF. J is TRBJ2-5 and V is TRBV10-3; 7 bases fit TRBD1. The CDR3 length is 12 residues. The germline V gene has CDR1 ENHRY and CDR2 SYGVKD. Germline trimming cut 10 bases from V and 3 bases from J; bases unmatched to any gene: 5.

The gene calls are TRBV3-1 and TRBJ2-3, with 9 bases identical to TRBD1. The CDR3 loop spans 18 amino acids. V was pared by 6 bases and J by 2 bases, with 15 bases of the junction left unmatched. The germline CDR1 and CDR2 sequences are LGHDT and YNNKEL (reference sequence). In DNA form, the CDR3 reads TGTGCCAGCAGTCTCCGGGACAGGGTTGAAAGGGTCACAGATACGCAGTATTTT. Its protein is CASSLRDRVERVTDTQYF.

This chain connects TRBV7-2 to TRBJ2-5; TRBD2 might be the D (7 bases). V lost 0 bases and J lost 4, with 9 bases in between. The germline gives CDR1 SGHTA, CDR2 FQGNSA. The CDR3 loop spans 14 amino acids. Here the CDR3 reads CASSLAAGAETQYF. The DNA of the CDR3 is TGTGCCAGCAGCTTAGCGGCGGGGGCAGAGACCCAGTACTTC.

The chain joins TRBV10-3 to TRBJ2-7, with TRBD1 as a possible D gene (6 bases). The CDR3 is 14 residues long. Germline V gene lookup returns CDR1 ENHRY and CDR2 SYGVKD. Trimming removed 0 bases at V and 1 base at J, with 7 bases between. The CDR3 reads CAISESGASYEQYF. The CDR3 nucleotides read TGTGCCATCAGTGAGTCGGGGGCGTCCTACGAGCAGTACTTC.